Listed below are T cell receptor beta chains from one sample, sequenced in a study of graft-versus-host responses after intestinal transplantation. Sequencing was performed with immunoSEQ multiplex PCR; in TCRdb, only in-frame clones are kept and a portion is missing. The data hold roughly 110,000 clones, with 90% to 95% observed a single time. Antigens for these TCRs are unknown. The specimen was unstimulated CD8+ T cells sorted from spleen or lymph node cells, collected before transplant. All receptors come from a human donor who was the organ donor for an intestinal transplant. Each CDR3 is given with its conserved first and last residue. A D gene is named only where the DNA matches it firmly. Size is stated for part of the rows, as once, few or many counts, or as a class when the clone is expanded.

TRBJ2-3 NA TRBD2 15 TRBV12-5 TGTGCTAGTGGTTTGGGGCGCGGGAGGGCAGATACGCAGTATTTT CASGLGRGRADTQYF
TRBJ2-7 NA NA 13 TRBV28 TGTGCCAGCAGCCCAATAAGGGTTTACGAGCAGTACTTC CASSPIRVYEQYF
TRBJ1-1 once NA 10 TRBV7-9 TGTGCCAGCAGCTTAGATGTTGCTTTCTTT CASSLDVAFF
TRBJ2-5 NA NA 12 TRBV6-1 TGTGCCAGCGCGAGGATAATTAAGACCCAGTACTTC CASARIIKTQYF
TRBJ2-3 NA TRBD2 14 TRBV6-1 TGTGCCAGCAGTGAACTAGCGGGCACAGATACGCAGTATTTT CASSELAGTDTQYF
TRBJ2-5 NA NA 15 TRBV19 TGTGCCAGTAGTAGTGCGGGCAAAAACCAAGAGACCCAGTACTTC CASSSAGKNQETQYF
TRBJ2-7 NA NA 14 TRBV2 TGTGCCAGCTCACTCGGGCAGTTTTCCTACGAGCAGTACTTC CASSLGQFSYEQYF
TRBJ2-1 NA NA 16 TRBV4-1 TGCGCCAGCAGCCAAGGACACCGACGCTCCTACAATGAGCAGTTCTTC CASSQGHRRSYNEQFF
TRBJ2-1 once NA 15 TRBV27 TGTGCCAGCAGTTTAACAGGGTGGTCGGGAAATGAGCAGTTCTTC CASSLTGWSGNEQFF
TRBJ1-5 NA NA 14 TRBV27 TGTGCCAGCAGTCCCCGGGGCACCAATCAGCCCCAGCATTTT CASSPRGTNQPQHF
TRBJ1-5 NA NA 14 TRBV27 TGTGCCAGCAGTTTATCTCAGGATAATCAGCCCCAGCATTTT CASSLSQDNQPQHF
TRBJ2-3 once NA 12 TRBV10-3 TGTGCCATCGAGGACGGCACAGATACGCAGTATTTT CAIEDGTDTQYF